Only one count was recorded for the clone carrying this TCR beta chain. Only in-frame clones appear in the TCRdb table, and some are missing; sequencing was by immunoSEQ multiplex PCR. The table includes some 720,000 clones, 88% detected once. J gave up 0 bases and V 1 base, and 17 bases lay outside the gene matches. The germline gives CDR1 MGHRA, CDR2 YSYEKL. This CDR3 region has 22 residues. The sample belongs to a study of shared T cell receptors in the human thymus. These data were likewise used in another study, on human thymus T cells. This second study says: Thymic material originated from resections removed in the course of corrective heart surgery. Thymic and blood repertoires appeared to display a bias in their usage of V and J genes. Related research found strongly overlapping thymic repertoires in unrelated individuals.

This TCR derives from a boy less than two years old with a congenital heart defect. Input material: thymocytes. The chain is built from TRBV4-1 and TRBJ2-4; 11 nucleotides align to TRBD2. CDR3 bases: TGCGCCAGCAGCCAAGTCCCGTTGGGACTAGCGGTCTCCAGACTAGCCAAAAACATTCAGTACTTC. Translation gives CASSQVPLGLAVSRLAKNIQYF.